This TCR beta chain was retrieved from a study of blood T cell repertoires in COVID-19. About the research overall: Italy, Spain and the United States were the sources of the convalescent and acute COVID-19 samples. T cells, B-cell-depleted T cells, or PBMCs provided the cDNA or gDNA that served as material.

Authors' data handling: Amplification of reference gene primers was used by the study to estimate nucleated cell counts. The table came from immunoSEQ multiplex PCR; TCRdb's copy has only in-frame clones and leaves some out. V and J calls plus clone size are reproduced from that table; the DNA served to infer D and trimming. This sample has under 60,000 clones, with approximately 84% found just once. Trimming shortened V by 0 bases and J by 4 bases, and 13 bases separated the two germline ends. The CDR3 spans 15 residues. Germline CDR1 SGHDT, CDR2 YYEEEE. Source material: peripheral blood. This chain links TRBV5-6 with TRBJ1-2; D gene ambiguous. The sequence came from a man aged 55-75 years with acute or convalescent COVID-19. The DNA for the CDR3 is TGTGCCAGCAGCTTGGATCCCAGATATGGCTATGGCTACACCTTC. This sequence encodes CASSLDPRYGYGYTF. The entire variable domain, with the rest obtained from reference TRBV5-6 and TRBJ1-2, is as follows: DAGVTQSPTHLIKTRGQQVTLRCSPKSGHDTVSWYQQALGQGPQFIFQYYEEEERQRGNFPDRFSGHQFPNYSSELNVNALLLGDSALYLCASSLDPRYGYGYTFGSGTRLTVV.